These 13 T cell receptor beta chains came from one sample sequenced in a study of cytotoxic CD8 clonotypes in ibrutinib-treated CLL. Some clones are missing from TCRdb's copy, which holds only in-frame ones; the method was immunoSEQ multiplex PCR. The sample holds 270,000 or so clones; approximately 76% are singletons and the top ten take approximately 5.1%. The sequences come from PBMCs, collected at disease progression, from a patient treated with ibrutinib. These receptors originate from a human donor with chronic lymphocytic leukemia.

The rearrangement uses TRBV7-2 and TRBJ2-5, with D possibly called TRBD1 or TRBD2 (5 bases each). V gave up 7 bases and J gave up 5 bases, with 17 bases separating them. The CDR3 contains 14 residues. The germline CDR1 and CDR2 sequences are SGHTA and FQGNSA. CDR3 DNA sequence: TGTGCCAGCACCAACCCCGTGGGGGTGGAGACCCAGTACTTC. Translation gives CASTNPVGVETQYF. Drawing the rest from reference TRBV7-2 and TRBJ2-5, the complete variable domain is GAGVSQSPSNKVTEKGKDVELRCDPISGHTALYWYRQSLGQGLEFLIYFQGNSAPDKSGLPSDRFSAERTGGSVSTLTIQRTQQEDSAVYLCASTNPVGVETQYFGPGTRLLVL.

This chain links TRBV29-1 with TRBJ2-5; the D gene is possibly TRBD1 (6 bases). V was clipped by 6 bases and J by 7 bases, with 21 bases between them. CDR3 length: 14 amino acids. The V gene's germline CDR1 is SQVTM and CDR2 ANQGSEA. In DNA form, the CDR3 reads TGCAGCGTGAATGGGTTCACAGGGTTGGGGACCCAGTACTTC. Its translation: CSVNGFTGLGTQYF.

This clone occurred a few times. This chain links TRBV18 with TRBJ2-2; 7 bases are shared with TRBD1. The J segment lost 6 bases and the V segment lost 4 bases, leaving 8 bases of the junction unmatched. From germline, CDR1 is KGHSH and CDR2 LQKENI. This CDR3 spans 15 amino acids. CDR3 DNA sequence: TGTGCCAGCTCACGTTCCGACAGGGCTTCCGGGGAGCTGTTTTTT. As protein: CASSRSDRASGELFF. The full variable domain, in which reference TRBV18 and TRBJ2-2 provide the parts outside the CDR3, is NAGVMQNPRHLVRRRGQEARLRCSPMKGHSHVYWYRQLPEEGLKFMVYLQKENIIDESGMPKERFSAEFPKEGPSILRIQQVVRGDSAAYFCASSRSDRASGELFFGEGSRLTVL.

V usage is TRBV12-5 and J usage is TRBJ1-2, with unresolved D. Deletions cut 7 bases from V and 7 bases from J, with 13 bases between. This CDR3 comprises 12 residues. Germline CDR1 is LGHNT and CDR2 is FRNRAP. The DNA for the CDR3 is TGTGCTAGTGCCCGTCAGGATCGTGGCTACACCTTC. Protein sequence: CASARQDRGYTF.

The chain couples TRBV4-1 to TRBJ2-4; 10 bases align to TRBD2. V lost 1 base to trimming and J lost 8 bases; unmatched junction nucleotides: 11. The germline CDR1 and CDR2 sequences are MGHRA and YSYEKL. CDR3 length equals 17 residues. Here the CDR3 reads CASSQVPSGRAVDIQYF. Written as DNA, the CDR3 is TGCGCCAGCAGCCAAGTACCCAGCGGGAGGGCCGTGGACATTCAGTACTTC.

The rearrangement joins TRBV4-3 to TRBJ1-2, with D possibly matching TRBD1 (5 bases). Between the trimmed V and J ends, which lost 0 bases and 10 bases, there was a span of 15 bases. Looked up from germline, CDR1 is LGHNA and CDR2 is YSLEER. The CDR3 length is 14 residues. The CDR3 DNA reads as TGCGCCAGCAGCCAAGATCGAAGCGGGGGATACTACACCTTC. It encodes CASSQDRSGGYYTF.

The chain's CDR3 is CASSPKTGAPFGNTIYF. The CDR3 nucleotides read TGTGCCAGCTCACCAAAAACAGGGGCCCCATTTGGAAACACCATATATTTT. The rearrangement joins TRBV18 to TRBJ1-3, with 7 bases matching TRBD1. The germline gives CDR1 KGHSH, CDR2 LQKENI. The ends lost 2 bases at V and 3 bases at J; junction bases unmatched: 10. There are 17 residues in the CDR3.

This rearrangement joins TRBV15 to TRBJ2-1; D remains unclear. The CDR3 is 14 residues long. With 0 bases removed from V and 6 bases from J, the gap between germline ends came to 9 bases. Germline V gene sequence: CDR1 LNHNV, CDR2 YYDKDF (reference sequence). This CDR3 is CATSRETESNEQFF. The CDR3 nucleotides read TGTGCCACCAGCAGAGAAACGGAGTCCAATGAGCAGTTCTTC.

This chain uses TRBV25-1 with TRBJ1-6; D unresolved. The V gene lost 7 bases and the J gene lost 7 bases, with 20 bases spanning the gap. Germline V lookup: CDR1 MGHDK, CDR2 SYGVNS. The CDR3 spans 16 residues. The CDR3 here is CASTGEDGSWNSPLHF. The CDR3 nucleotides are TGTGCCAGCACCGGCGAGGACGGGTCTTGGAATTCACCCCTCCACTTT.

V and J are TRBV11-2 and TRBJ2-3, with D possibly called TRBD1 or TRBD2 (5 bases each). V dropped 3 bases and J dropped 3 bases, with 13 bases sitting between them. Per the germline V gene, CDR1 is SGHAT and CDR2 is FQNNGV. The CDR3 is 15 amino acids. CDR3 nucleotides: TGTGCCAGCAGCTTTTGGGGGTTGCCAACAGATACGCAGTATTTT. It specifies CASSFWGLPTDTQYF.

CDR3 bases: TGTGCCAGCATGCGGGACACGTCCTACGAGCAGTACTTC. This sequence encodes CASMRDTSYEQYF. This chain links TRBV28 with TRBJ2-7, with D perhaps matching TRBD1 or TRBD2 (6 bases each). V lost 7 bases and J lost 1, with 11 bases in between. The length of the CDR3 is 13 residues. Germline CDR1 reads MDHEN; CDR2 reads SYDVKM.

On this clone itself: The junction shows a germline mismatch at one end, possibly a read error. The chain uses TRBV11-2 and TRBJ2-7, with D perhaps assigned TRBD1 or TRBD2 (6 bases each). CDR1 is SGHAT, CDR2 FQNNGV, per germline. The CDR3 has 16 amino acids. CDR3 nucleotides: TGTGCCGGCAGCTTAGCCTTTACAGGGTCCGCGGGAGAGCAGTACTTC. Encoded protein: CAGSLAFTGSAGEQYF. The entire variable domain, with the rest obtained from reference TRBV11-2 and TRBJ2-7, is as follows: EAGVAQSPRYKIIEKRQSVAFWCNPISGHATLYWYQQILGQGPKLLIQFQNNGVVDDSQLPKDRFSAERLKGVDSTLKIQPAKLEDSAVYLCAGSLAFTGSAGEQYFGPGTRLTVT.

V and J are TRBV5-1 and TRBJ2-1; 7 nucleotides line up with TRBD1. The length of the CDR3 is 15 residues. The V and J ends lost 1 base and 6 bases, in that order; junction bases with no gene match: 7. Germline CDR1 SGHRS, CDR2 YFSETQ. The chain's CDR3 is CASSLYMRGPNEQFF. The DNA for the CDR3 is TGCGCCAGCAGCTTGTATATGAGGGGGCCCAATGAGCAGTTCTTC.